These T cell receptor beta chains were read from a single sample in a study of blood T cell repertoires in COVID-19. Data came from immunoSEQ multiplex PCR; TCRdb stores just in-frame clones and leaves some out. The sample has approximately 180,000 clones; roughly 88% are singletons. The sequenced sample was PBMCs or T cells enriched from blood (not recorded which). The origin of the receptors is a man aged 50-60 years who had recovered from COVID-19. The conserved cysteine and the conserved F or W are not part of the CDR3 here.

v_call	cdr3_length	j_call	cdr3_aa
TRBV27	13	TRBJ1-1	ASRNEGQLNTEAF
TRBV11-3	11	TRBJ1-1	ASSQEGITEAF
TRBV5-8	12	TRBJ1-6	ASSLGRGNSPLH
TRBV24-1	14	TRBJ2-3	ATSDTLGQGTDTQY
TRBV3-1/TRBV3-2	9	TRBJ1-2	ASSPGEGYT
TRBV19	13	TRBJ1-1	ASIPRDKVNTEAF
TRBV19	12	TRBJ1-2	ASRNWDTAYGYT
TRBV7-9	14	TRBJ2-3	ASSLALAGRTDTQY
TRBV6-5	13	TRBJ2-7	ASSLQGASSYEQY
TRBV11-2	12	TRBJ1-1	ASSLGQGNTEAF
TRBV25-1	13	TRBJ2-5	ASSEHGAGQETQY
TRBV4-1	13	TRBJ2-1	ASSRVDRGQNEQF
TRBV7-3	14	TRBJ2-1	ASSQSGLAAGTEQF
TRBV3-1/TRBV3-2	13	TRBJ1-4	ASSPGGVFGEKLF
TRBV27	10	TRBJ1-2	ARVRGFYGYT
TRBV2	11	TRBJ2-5	ASSAGLEETQY
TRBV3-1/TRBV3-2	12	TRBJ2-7	ASSQVVTSYEQY
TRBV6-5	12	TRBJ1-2	ASSTDTGGRGYT
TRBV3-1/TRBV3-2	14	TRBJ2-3	ASSQAGTSGTDTQY
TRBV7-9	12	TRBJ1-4	ASSYTGTNEKLF
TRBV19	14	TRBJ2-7	ASSSLPGQGYHEQY
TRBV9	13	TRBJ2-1	ASSVDEGAYNEQF
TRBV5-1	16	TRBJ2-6	ASSLRRGATPGANVLT
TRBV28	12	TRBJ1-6	ASTLRGLNSPLH
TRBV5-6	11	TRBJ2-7	ASSLDGDYEQY
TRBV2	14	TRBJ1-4	ASIPRRDRGDRMQV
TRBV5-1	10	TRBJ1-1	ASSYGQGEAF
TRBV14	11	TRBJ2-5	ASSQVGGETQY
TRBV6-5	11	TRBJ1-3	ASSPGQGNTIY
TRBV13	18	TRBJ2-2	ASSQIRAQLAGHDTGELF
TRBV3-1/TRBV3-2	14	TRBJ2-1	ASSQDGLAGYNEQF
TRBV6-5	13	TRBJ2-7	ASSYKPGQIYEQY
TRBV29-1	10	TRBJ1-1	SVHQGNTEAF
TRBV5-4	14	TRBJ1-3	ASSPGQSISGNTIY
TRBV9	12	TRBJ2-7	ASSVSGGPYEQY